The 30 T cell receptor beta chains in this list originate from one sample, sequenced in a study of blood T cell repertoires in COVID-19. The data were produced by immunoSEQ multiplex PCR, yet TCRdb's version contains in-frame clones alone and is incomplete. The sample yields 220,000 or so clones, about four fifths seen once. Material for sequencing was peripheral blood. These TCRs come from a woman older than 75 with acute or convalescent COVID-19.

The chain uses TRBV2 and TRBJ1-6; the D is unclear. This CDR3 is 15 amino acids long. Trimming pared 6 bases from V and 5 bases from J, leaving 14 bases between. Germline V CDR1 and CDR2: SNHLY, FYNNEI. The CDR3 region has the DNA TGTGCCAGCAGCCCTGGTCAGAGGAATAATTCACCCCTCCACTTT. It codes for CASSPGQRNNSPLHF.

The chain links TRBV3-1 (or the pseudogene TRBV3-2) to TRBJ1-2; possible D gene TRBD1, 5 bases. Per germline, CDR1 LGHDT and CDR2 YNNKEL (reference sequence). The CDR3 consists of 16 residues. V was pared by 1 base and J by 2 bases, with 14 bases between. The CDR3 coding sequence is TGTGCCAGCAGCCAAGCCGGGGGAGGAGGGAACTATGGCTACACCTTC. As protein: CASSQAGGGGNYGYTF.

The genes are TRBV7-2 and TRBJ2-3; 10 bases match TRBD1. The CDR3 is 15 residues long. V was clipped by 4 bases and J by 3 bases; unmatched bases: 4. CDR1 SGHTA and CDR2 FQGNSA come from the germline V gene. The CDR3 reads CASSWTGGGTDTQYF. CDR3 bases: TGTGCCAGCAGCTGGACAGGGGGGGGAACAGATACGCAGTATTTT.

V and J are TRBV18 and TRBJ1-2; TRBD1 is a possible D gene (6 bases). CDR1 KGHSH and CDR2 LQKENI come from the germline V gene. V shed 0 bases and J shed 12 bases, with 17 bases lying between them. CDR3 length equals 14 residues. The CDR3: CASSPPGQASVNTF. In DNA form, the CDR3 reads TGTGCCAGCTCACCACCGGGACAAGCCTCTGTGAACACCTTC.

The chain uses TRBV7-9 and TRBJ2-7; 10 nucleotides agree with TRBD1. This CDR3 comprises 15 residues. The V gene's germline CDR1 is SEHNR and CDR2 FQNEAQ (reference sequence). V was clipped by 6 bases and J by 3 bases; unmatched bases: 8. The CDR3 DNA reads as TGTGCCAGCAGTTCAGACAGGGGGCGGTTCTACGAGCAGTACTTC. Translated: CASSSDRGRFYEQYF.

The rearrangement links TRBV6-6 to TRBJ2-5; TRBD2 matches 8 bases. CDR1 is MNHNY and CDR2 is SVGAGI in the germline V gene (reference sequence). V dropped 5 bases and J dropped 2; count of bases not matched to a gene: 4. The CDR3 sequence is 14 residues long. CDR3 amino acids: CASSDRGGQETQYF. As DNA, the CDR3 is TGTGCCAGCAGTGACCGGGGGGGGCAAGAGACCCAGTACTTC.

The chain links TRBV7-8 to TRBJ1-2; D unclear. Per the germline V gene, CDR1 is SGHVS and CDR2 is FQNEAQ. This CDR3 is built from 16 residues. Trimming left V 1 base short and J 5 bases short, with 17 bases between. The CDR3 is CASSLDAGTWRYGYTF. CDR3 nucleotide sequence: TGTGCCAGCAGCTTAGATGCGGGAACATGGAGATATGGCTACACCTTC.

CDR3 region: CASSLRVGQPQHF. CDR3 nucleotides: TGTGCCAGCAGCTTGAGGGTGGGGCAGCCCCAGCATTTT. The chain employs TRBV11-3 and TRBJ1-5; D gene uncertain. Germline V gene data show CDR1 as SGHNT and CDR2 as YENEEA. The CDR3 totals 13 residues. V was trimmed by 3 bases and J by 7 bases, leaving 10 bases between them.

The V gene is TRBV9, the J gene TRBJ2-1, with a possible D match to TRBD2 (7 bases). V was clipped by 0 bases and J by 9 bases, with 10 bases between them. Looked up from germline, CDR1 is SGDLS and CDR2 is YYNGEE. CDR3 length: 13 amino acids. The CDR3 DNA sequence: TGTGCCAGCAGCGTAGACAGGGAGGGTGAGCAGTTCTTC. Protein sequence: CASSVDREGEQFF. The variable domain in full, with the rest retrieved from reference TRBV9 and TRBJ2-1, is DSGVTQTPKHLITATGQRVTLRCSPRSGDLSVYWYQQSLDQGLQFLIQYYNGEERAKGNILERFSAQQFPDLHSELNLSSLELGDSALYFCASSVDREGEQFFGPGTRLTVL.

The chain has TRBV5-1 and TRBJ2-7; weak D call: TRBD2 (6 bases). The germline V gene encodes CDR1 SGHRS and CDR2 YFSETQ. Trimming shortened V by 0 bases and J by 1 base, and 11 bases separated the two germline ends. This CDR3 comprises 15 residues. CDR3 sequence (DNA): TGCGCCAGCAGCTTGGAGTCAGGGAGGTCCTACGAGCAGTACTTC. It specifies CASSLESGRSYEQYF.

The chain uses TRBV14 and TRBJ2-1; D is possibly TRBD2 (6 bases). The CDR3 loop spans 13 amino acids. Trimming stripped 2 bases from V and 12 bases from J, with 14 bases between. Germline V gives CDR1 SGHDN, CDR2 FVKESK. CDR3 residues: CASSQHHRRGQFF. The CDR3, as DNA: TGTGCCAGCAGCCAACACCACCGGAGGGGGCAGTTCTTC.

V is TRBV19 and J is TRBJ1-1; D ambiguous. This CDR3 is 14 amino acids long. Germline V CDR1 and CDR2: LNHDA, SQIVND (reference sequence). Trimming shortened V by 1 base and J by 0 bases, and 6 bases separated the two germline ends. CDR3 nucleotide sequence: TGTGCCAGTAGTATAGCCGGGATGAACACTGAAGCTTTCTTT. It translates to CASSIAGMNTEAFF.

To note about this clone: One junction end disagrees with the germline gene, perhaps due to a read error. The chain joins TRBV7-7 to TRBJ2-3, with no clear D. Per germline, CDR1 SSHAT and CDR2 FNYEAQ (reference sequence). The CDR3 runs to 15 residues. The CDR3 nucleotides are TGTGCTAGCAGCTTAGGAGCAGGCCCCACAGATACGCAGTATTTT. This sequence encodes CASSLGAGPTDTQYF.

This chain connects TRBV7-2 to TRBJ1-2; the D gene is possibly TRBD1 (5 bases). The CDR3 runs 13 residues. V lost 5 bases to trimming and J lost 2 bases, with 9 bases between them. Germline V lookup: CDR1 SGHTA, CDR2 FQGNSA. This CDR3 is CASSPRGNYGYTF. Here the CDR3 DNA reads TGTGCCAGCAGCCCCCGGGGGAACTATGGCTACACCTTC.

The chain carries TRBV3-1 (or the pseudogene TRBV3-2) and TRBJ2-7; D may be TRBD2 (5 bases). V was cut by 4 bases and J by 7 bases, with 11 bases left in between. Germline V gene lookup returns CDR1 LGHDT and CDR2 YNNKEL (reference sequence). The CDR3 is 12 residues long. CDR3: CASSPSGIEQYF. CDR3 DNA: TGTGCCAGCAGCCCGTCCGGGATTGAGCAGTACTTC.

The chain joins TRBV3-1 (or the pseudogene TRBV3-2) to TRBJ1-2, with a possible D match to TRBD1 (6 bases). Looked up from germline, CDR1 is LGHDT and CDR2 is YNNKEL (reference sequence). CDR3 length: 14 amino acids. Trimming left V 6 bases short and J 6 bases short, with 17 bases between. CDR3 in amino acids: CASREQGDLHGYTF. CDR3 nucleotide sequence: TGTGCCAGCAGGGAACAGGGAGATTTACATGGCTACACCTTC.

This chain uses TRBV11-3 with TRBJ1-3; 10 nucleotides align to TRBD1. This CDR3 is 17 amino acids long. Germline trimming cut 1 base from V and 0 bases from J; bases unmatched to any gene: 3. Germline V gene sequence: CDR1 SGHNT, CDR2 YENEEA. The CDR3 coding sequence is TGTGCCAGCAGCTTAGGCGGGACAGGGGTCTCTGGAAACACCATATATTTT. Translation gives CASSLGGTGVSGNTIYF.

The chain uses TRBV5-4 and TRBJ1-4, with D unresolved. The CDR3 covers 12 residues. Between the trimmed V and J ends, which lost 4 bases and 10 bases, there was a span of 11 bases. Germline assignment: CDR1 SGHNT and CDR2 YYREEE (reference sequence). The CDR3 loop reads CASSIDNVKLFF. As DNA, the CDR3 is TGTGCCAGCAGCATAGACAACGTAAAACTGTTTTTT.

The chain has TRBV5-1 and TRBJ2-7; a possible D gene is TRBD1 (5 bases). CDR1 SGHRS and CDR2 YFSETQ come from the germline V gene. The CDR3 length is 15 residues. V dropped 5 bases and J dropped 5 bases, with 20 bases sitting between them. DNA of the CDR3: TGCGCCAGCAGGATAGAAGGCAGGGCTCTGGACGAGCAGTACTTC. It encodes CASRIEGRALDEQYF.

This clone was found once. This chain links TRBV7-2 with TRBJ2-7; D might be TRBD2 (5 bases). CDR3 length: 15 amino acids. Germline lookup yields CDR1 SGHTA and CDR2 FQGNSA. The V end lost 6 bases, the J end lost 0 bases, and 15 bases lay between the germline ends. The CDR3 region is CASRPSEDYSYEQYF. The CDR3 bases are TGTGCCAGCAGGCCTTCCGAAGACTACTCCTACGAGCAGTACTTC. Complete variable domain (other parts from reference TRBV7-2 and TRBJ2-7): GAGVSQSPSNKVTEKGKDVELRCDPISGHTALYWYRQSLGQGLEFLIYFQGNSAPDKSGLPSDRFSAERTGGSVSTLTIQRTQQEDSAVYLCASRPSEDYSYEQYFGPGTRLTVT.

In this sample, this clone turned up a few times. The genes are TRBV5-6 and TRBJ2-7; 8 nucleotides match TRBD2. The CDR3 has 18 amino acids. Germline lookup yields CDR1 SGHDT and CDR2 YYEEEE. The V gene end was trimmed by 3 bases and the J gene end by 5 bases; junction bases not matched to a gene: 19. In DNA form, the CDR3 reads TGTGCCAGCAGCTCTCCCTTCCCGGGGGGGCCCCTTCGGGACGAGCAGTACTTC. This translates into CASSSPFPGGPLRDEQYF.

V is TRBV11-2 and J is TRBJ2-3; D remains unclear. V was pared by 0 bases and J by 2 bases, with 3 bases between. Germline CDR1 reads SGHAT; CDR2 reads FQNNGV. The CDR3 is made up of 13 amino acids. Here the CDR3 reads CASSLDHTDTQYF. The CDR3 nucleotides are TGTGCCAGCAGCTTAGACCACACAGATACGCAGTATTTT.

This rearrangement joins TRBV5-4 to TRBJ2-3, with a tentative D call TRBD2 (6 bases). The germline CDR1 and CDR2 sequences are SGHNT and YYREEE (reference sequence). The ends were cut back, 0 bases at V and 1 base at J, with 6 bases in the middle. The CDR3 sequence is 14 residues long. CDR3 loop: CASSLGGGTDTQYF. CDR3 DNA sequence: TGTGCCAGCAGCTTGGGGGGGGGCACAGATACGCAGTATTTT.

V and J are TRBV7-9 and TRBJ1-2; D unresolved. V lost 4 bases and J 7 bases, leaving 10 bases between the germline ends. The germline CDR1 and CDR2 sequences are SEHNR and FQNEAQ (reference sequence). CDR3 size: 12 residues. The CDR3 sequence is CASSSEFGGYTF. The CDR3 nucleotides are TGTGCCAGCAGCTCCGAGTTCGGTGGCTACACCTTC.

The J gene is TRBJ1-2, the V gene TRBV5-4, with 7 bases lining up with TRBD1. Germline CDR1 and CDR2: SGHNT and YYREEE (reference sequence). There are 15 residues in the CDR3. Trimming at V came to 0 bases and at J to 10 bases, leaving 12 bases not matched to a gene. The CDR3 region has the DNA TGTGCCAGCAGCTTGGGGATGGAGGGGGCGCTATACTACACCTTC. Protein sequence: CASSLGMEGALYYTF. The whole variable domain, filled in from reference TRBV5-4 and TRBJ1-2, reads ETGVTQSPTHLIKTRGQQVTLRCSSQSGHNTVSWYQQALGQGPQFIFQYYREEENGRGNFPPRFSGLQFPNYSSELNVNALELDDSALYLCASSLGMEGALYYTFGSGTRLTVV.

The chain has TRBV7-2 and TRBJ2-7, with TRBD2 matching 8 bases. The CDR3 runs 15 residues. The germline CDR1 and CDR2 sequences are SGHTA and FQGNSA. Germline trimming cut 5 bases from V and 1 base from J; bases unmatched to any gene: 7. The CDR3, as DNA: TGTGCCAGCAGCCCCACGGGACTAGGATCCTACGAGCAGTACTTC. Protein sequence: CASSPTGLGSYEQYF.

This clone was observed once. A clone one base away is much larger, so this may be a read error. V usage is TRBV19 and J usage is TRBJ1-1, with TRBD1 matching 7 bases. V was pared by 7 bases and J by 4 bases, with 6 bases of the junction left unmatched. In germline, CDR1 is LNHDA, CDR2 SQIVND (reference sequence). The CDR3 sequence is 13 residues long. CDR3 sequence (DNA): TGTGCCAGTAATCGAAGGGGGCTCACTGAAGCTTTCTTT. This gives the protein CASNRRGLTEAFF.

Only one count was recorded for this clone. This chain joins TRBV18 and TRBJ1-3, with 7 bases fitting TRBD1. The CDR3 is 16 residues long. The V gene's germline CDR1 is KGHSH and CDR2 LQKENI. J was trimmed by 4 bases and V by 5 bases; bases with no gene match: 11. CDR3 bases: TGTGCCAGCTCATCAGTCGAACAGGGGCGCGGAAACACCATATATTTT. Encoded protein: CASSSVEQGRGNTIYF.

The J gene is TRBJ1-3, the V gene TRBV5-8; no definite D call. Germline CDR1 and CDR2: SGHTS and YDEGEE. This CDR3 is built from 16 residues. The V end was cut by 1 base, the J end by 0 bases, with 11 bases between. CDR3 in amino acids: CASSLSGVSSGNTIYF. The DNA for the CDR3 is TGTGCCAGCAGCTTGTCCGGGGTGAGCTCTGGAAACACCATATATTTT.

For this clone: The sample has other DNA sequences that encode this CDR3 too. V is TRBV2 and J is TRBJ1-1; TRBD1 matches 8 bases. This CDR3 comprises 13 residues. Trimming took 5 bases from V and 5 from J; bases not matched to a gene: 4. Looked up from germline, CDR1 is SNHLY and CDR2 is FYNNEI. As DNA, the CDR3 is TGTGCCAGCAGTACAGGGGGATATACTGAAGCTTTCTTT. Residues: CASSTGGYTEAFF.